Each of the 29 T cell receptor beta chains below was sequenced from the same sample in a study of a mutant IDH1 vaccine in newly diagnosed glioma. The assay was immunoSEQ multiplex PCR, and TCRdb's table has in-frame clones only and misses some. The data contain 32,000 or so clones, approximately 80% of them singletons. For these receptors, no antigen is known. Noted time point: week 5, during vaccination. The investigators gave 300 ug of mutant IDH1 20-mer peptide in each vaccine dose, together with topical imiquimod. Sequencing used PBMCs, obtained from a glioma patient whose treatment included an IDH1 peptide vaccine. The receptor source for this set is a man aged 25 to 45 with glioma.

This clone was detected only a few times. The chain carries TRBV5-4 and TRBJ2-3, with 8 positions matching TRBD1. This CDR3 spans 13 amino acids. The trim removed 4 bases at V and 7 bases at J, leaving 5 bases unmatched. Germline V lookup: CDR1 SGHNT, CDR2 YYREEE (reference sequence). CDR3: CASSKFRGHTQYF. The CDR3, as DNA: TGTGCCAGCAGCAAATTCAGGGGGCATACGCAGTATTTT.

The chain recombines TRBV28 with TRBJ2-7; a possible D gene is TRBD2 (6 bases). Trimming shortened V by 1 base and J by 2 bases, and 9 bases separated the two germline ends. CDR1 is MDHEN and CDR2 is SYDVKM in the germline V gene. This CDR3 region has 14 residues. The CDR3: CASSLLAVTYEQYF. The CDR3, as DNA: TGTGCCAGCAGTTTATTAGCGGTTACCTACGAGCAGTACTTC.

J is TRBJ2-7 and V is TRBV25-1, with 7 bases that match TRBD1. Germline V gene lookup returns CDR1 MGHDK and CDR2 SYGVNS. The length of the CDR3 is 15 residues. The V gene end was trimmed by 0 bases and the J gene end by 6 bases; junction bases not matched to a gene: 8. CDR3 residues: CASSEYKGQRREQYF. The DNA for the CDR3 is TGTGCCAGCAGTGAATACAAGGGACAGAGGCGCGAGCAGTACTTC.

The chain carries TRBV14 and TRBJ2-1, with D possibly matching TRBD2 (7 bases). Trimming left V 1 base short and J 8 bases short, with 12 bases between. Looked up from germline, CDR1 is SGHDN and CDR2 is FVKESK. This CDR3 spans 14 amino acids. Here the CDR3 DNA reads TGTGCCAGCAGCCAAGTAGGGGGGGCTTATGAGCAGTTCTTC. It codes for CASSQVGGAYEQFF.

The rearrangement uses TRBV5-1 and TRBJ2-7; D may be TRBD1 (6 bases). This CDR3 comprises 16 residues. The V end was cut by 2 bases, the J end by 2 bases, with 17 bases between. Germline CDR1 is SGHRS and CDR2 is YFSETQ. CDR3 DNA: TGCGCCAGCAGCTTCTCGACAGGCCTCACAACCTACGAGCAGTACTTC. Translated: CASSFSTGLTTYEQYF.

This chain connects TRBV2 to TRBJ1-2; TRBD1 is a possible D gene (5 bases). Germline CDR1 SNHLY, CDR2 FYNNEI. This CDR3 contains 13 residues. Trimming left V 6 bases short and J 8 bases short, with 16 bases between. CDR3 nucleotides: TGTGCCAGCAGGGGGCCCGGGCAGCCCGGCTACACCTTC. Protein product: CASRGPGQPGYTF. Full variable domain (remainder filled in from reference TRBV2 and TRBJ1-2): EPEVTQTPSHQVTQMGQEVILRCVPISNHLYFYWYRQILGQKVEFLVSFYNNEISEKSEIFDDQFSVERPDGSNFTLKIRSTKLEDSAMYFCASRGPGQPGYTFGSGTRLTVV.

V and J are TRBV25-1 and TRBJ1-6, with a weak D call TRBD1 (5 bases). This CDR3 is 15 amino acids long. Germline V gene sequence: CDR1 MGHDK, CDR2 SYGVNS. V gave up 1 base and J gave up 18 bases, with 22 bases separating them. CDR3 nucleotides: TGTGCCAGCAGTGAATGGGGCCAGGGTGGGGCCCCTTCCCACTTT. Amino acid sequence: CASSEWGQGGAPSHF. The entire variable domain, with the rest obtained from reference TRBV25-1 and TRBJ1-6, is as follows: EADIYQTPRYLVIGTGKKITLECSQTMGHDKMYWYQQDPGMELHLIHYSYGVNSTEKGDLSSESTVSRIRTEHFPLTLESARPSHTSQYLCASSEWGQGGAPSHFGNGTRLTVT.

The chain couples TRBV15 to TRBJ1-4, with D hard to call. The CDR3 runs to 17 residues. Looked up from germline, CDR1 is LNHNV and CDR2 is YYDKDF (reference sequence). The V gene lost 0 bases and the J gene lost 4 bases, with 15 bases spanning the gap. CDR3 nucleotide sequence: TGTGCCACCAGCAGAGATTCATCCCGGAACCATAATGAAAAACTGTTTTTT. It specifies CATSRDSSRNHNEKLFF.

The chain uses TRBV30 and TRBJ1-1; D unclear. This CDR3 is built from 14 residues. With 0 bases removed from V and 4 bases from J, the gap between germline ends came to 12 bases. The germline gives CDR1 GTSNPN, CDR2 SVGIG (reference sequence). CDR3 DNA sequence: TGTGCCTGGAGTGTGTCGGCCCGAGGCACTGAAGCTTTCTTT. It is translated as CAWSVSARGTEAFF.

The chain is built from TRBV4-1 and TRBJ2-7; D is undetermined. V was shortened by 2 bases and J by 3 bases, with 8 bases between the two germline ends. This CDR3 contains 13 residues. The V gene's germline CDR1 is MGHRA and CDR2 YSYEKL. CDR3 sequence: CASSQRVNYEQYF. CDR3 nucleotides: TGCGCCAGCAGCCAAAGGGTAAACTACGAGCAGTACTTC.

The V and J genes are TRBV6-1 and TRBJ2-7; D is undetermined. The germline V and J ends were trimmed by 4 bases and 4 bases, with 5 bases remaining between them. The CDR3 is 11 amino acids. The germline gives CDR1 MNHNS, CDR2 SASEGT. The CDR3 here is CASSGGYEQYF. The CDR3 region has the DNA TGTGCCAGCAGTGGAGGATACGAGCAGTACTTC.

The gene calls are TRBV7-8 and TRBJ2-2; D unresolved. V was trimmed by 3 bases and J by 1 base, leaving 12 bases between them. The germline V gene encodes CDR1 SGHVS and CDR2 FQNEAQ. CDR3 length: 16 residues. The CDR3: CASSFYKPGNTGELFF. For the CDR3, the DNA is TGTGCCAGCAGCTTTTATAAACCTGGGAACACCGGGGAGCTGTTTTTT.

DNA of the CDR3: TGTGCCAGCTCCGGGGGGGTTTCGGGTGGGGCCAACGTCCTGACTTTC. Its protein product is CASSGGVSGGANVLTF. This chain uses TRBV2 with TRBJ2-6; 8 nucleotides align to TRBD2. The CDR3 contains 16 residues. CDR1 SNHLY and CDR2 FYNNEI come from the germline V gene. V trimming: 8 bases; J trimming: 3 bases; junction bases outside the gene matches: 9.

The V gene is TRBV5-6, the J gene TRBJ1-1; the match to TRBD1 covers 9 bases. This CDR3 region has 14 residues. From germline, CDR1 is SGHDT and CDR2 YYEEEE. V shed 3 bases and J 1 base; nucleotides not matched to a gene: 1. The CDR3 nucleotides are TGTGCCAGCAGCTGGGACAGGGCGAACACTGAAGCTTTCTTT. Translation: CASSWDRANTEAFF.

The V and J genes are TRBV18 and TRBJ2-2, with a weak D call TRBD1 (6 bases). Trimming removed 1 base from V and 5 bases from J, with 14 bases in between. This CDR3 region has 16 residues. Germline assignment: CDR1 KGHSH and CDR2 LQKENI. The CDR3 is CASSPRVKGQTGELFF. CDR3 in DNA: TGTGCCAGCTCACCACGAGTCAAAGGACAGACCGGGGAGCTGTTTTTT.

The V gene is TRBV5-4, the J gene TRBJ1-2, with D unresolved. This CDR3 is built from 13 residues. Germline V lookup: CDR1 SGHNT, CDR2 YYREEE (reference sequence). Trimming took 0 bases from V and 2 from J, leaving 5 bases between them. CDR3: CASSLGENYGYTF. The DNA for the CDR3 is TGTGCCAGCAGCTTGGGGGAAAACTATGGCTACACCTTC.

The rearrangement uses TRBV27 and TRBJ2-7; TRBD2 is a possible D gene (6 bases). Germline loops: CDR1 MNHEY, CDR2 SMNVEV (reference sequence). The CDR3 is made up of 18 amino acids. Trimming shortened V by 3 bases and J by 4 bases, and 25 bases separated the two germline ends. CDR3 protein: CASSLDWESSGASYEQYF. For the CDR3, the DNA is TGTGCCAGCAGTTTGGATTGGGAAAGCTCGGGAGCTTCGTACGAGCAGTACTTC.

The J gene is TRBJ1-5, the V gene TRBV4-1; no reliable D call. There are 13 residues in the CDR3. V was clipped by 0 bases and J by 4 bases, with 4 bases between them. Germline assignment: CDR1 MGHRA and CDR2 YSYEKL. CDR3 sequence: CASSQDGNQPQHF. CDR3 sequence (DNA): TGCGCCAGCAGCCAAGATGGGAATCAGCCCCAGCATTTT.

The rearrangement uses TRBV6-6 and TRBJ1-2; D is ambiguous. Trimming left V 7 bases short and J 4 bases short, with 10 bases between. The CDR3 covers 12 residues. Germline assignment: CDR1 MNHNY and CDR2 SVGAGI (reference sequence). The CDR3, as DNA: TGTGCCAGCACCGGGATAGGCTATGGCTACACCTTC. Amino acids: CASTGIGYGYTF.

The chain is built from TRBV2 and TRBJ2-2; D unresolved. V dropped 5 bases and J dropped 4 bases, with 8 bases sitting between them. The CDR3 runs 13 residues. CDR1 SNHLY and CDR2 FYNNEI come from the germline V gene. CDR3 amino acids: CASSRQVTGELFF. CDR3 DNA sequence: TGTGCCAGCAGTAGGCAGGTCACCGGGGAGCTGTTTTTT.

This clone has only one observation. This rearrangement joins TRBV6-5 to TRBJ2-1, with 7 positions matching TRBD1. Germline V CDR1 and CDR2: MNHEY, SVGAGI. Trimming removed 2 bases from V and 6 bases from J; junction bases left unmatched: 7. This CDR3 is 15 amino acids long. This chain's CDR3 is CASSYPFDRVNEQFF. Written as DNA, the CDR3 is TGTGCCAGCAGTTACCCCTTTGACAGGGTCAATGAGCAGTTCTTC.

The chain is built from TRBV11-2 and TRBJ2-5, with TRBD1 matching 7 bases. Germline V gene lookup returns CDR1 SGHAT and CDR2 FQNNGV. This CDR3 is built from 15 residues. The V segment lost 5 bases and the J segment 1 base; nucleotides outside the gene matches: 7. This CDR3 reads CASSPGAGGQETQYF. CDR3 coding DNA: TGTGCCAGCAGCCCTGGGGCAGGGGGCCAAGAGACCCAGTACTTC. Complete variable domain (other parts from reference TRBV11-2 and TRBJ2-5): EAGVAQSPRYKIIEKRQSVAFWCNPISGHATLYWYQQILGQGPKLLIQFQNNGVVDDSQLPKDRFSAERLKGVDSTLKIQPAKLEDSAVYLCASSPGAGGQETQYFGPGTRLLVL.

Sample share makes this clone medium-sized (0.01 to 0.1%). The V call is TRBV2, the J call TRBJ1-1; D unresolved. Trimming cost V 6 bases and J 5 bases, with 16 bases left between them. CDR1 is SNHLY, CDR2 FYNNEI, per germline. This CDR3 has 14 residues. The CDR3 loop reads CASRPGPDSTEAFF. The CDR3 bases are TGTGCCAGCAGACCCGGACCGGACTCAACTGAAGCTTTCTTT.

The V call is TRBV4-1, the J call TRBJ1-2; weak D call: TRBD1 (5 bases). CDR1 and CDR2 (germline): MGHRA, YSYEKL. V was trimmed by 5 bases and J by 1 base, leaving 23 bases between them. The CDR3 covers 18 residues. CDR3 sequence: CASSTPGIRHTLNYGYTF. DNA of the CDR3: TGCGCCAGCAGCACACCAGGGATAAGGCATACCCTTAACTATGGCTACACCTTC.

The genes are TRBV27 and TRBJ1-4; D gene ambiguous. This CDR3 comprises 15 residues. Trimming took 6 bases from V and 0 from J, leaving 11 bases between them. CDR1 is MNHEY and CDR2 is SMNVEV in the germline V gene (reference sequence). CDR3 coding DNA: TGTGCCAGCAGGGCCGGGAGTACAACTAATGAAAAACTGTTTTTT. It is translated as CASRAGSTTNEKLFF.

This clone has more than one count but fewer than ten. The CDR3 protein is CASSRLVNTEAFF. CDR3 sequence (DNA): TGTGCCAGCAGCCGGTTGGTGAACACTGAAGCTTTCTTT. The rearrangement links TRBV11-3 to TRBJ1-1, with D unresolved. The CDR3 loop spans 13 amino acids. Germline V CDR1 and CDR2: SGHNT, YENEEA. Trimming pared 5 bases from V and 0 bases from J, leaving 7 bases between. The variable domain in full, with the rest retrieved from reference TRBV11-3 and TRBJ1-1, is EAGVVQSPRYKIIEKKQPVAFWCNPISGHNTLYWYLQNLGQGPELLIRYENEEAVDDSQLPKDRFSAERLKGVDSTLKIQPAELGDSAVYLCASSRLVNTEAFFGQGTRLTVV.

The rearrangement uses TRBV9 and TRBJ2-3; TRBD2 aligns across 14 bases. Germline V lookup: CDR1 SGDLS, CDR2 YYNGEE. Losses at the gene ends were 4 bases for V and 1 base for J; bases not matched to a gene: 8. The CDR3 contains 18 residues. The DNA for the CDR3 is TGTGCCAGCAGCCCACGGACTAGCGGGAGGATAGGCACAGATACGCAGTATTTT. It specifies CASSPRTSGRIGTDTQYF.

This chain uses TRBV28 with TRBJ1-5; D may be TRBD1 (5 bases). The germline V and J ends were trimmed by 7 bases and 0 bases, with 13 bases remaining between them. The CDR3 is 15 amino acids. Germline loops: CDR1 MDHEN, CDR2 SYDVKM. CDR3 in DNA: TGTGCCAGCACCCTATACGGGGGTAGCAATCAGCCCCAGCATTTT. Protein sequence: CASTLYGGSNQPQHF. Based on the CDR3 plus reference TRBV28 and TRBJ1-5, the full variable domain is DVKVTQSSRYLVKRTGEKVFLECVQDMDHENMFWYRQDPGLGLRLIYFSYDVKMKEKGDIPEGYSVSREKKERFSLILESASTNQTSMYLCASTLYGGSNQPQHFGDGTRLSIL.

The chain combines TRBV9 with TRBJ2-5; TRBD2 matches 12 bases. The CDR3 covers 17 residues. V lost 1 base, J lost 2 bases, and 6 bases stayed unmatched. The V gene's germline CDR1 is SGDLS and CDR2 YYNGEE. As DNA, the CDR3 is TGTGCCAGCAGCGTACCTTCTAGCGGGGGGGCGCAAGAGACCCAGTACTTC. As protein: CASSVPSSGGAQETQYF.